Below are 14 T cell receptor beta chains sequenced from a single sample in a study of blood T cell repertoires in COVID-19. Measured with immunoSEQ multiplex PCR; TCRdb has only the in-frame clones, and not every one. The table has about 200,000 clones, just over 90% seen once; the top ten hold 1% to 1.5%. Sequencing used peripheral blood. The receptors shown here come from a man aged 25-40 years with acute or convalescent COVID-19.

The genes are TRBV5-4 and TRBJ2-1, with 8 bases fitting TRBD2. CDR3 length equals 16 residues. In germline, CDR1 is SGHNT, CDR2 YYREEE (reference sequence). The ends lost 0 bases at V and 3 bases at J; junction bases unmatched: 5. The CDR3: CASSLGRGAIYNEQFF. Written as DNA, the CDR3 is TGTGCCAGCAGCTTGGGGCGGGGGGCGATCTACAATGAGCAGTTCTTC.

This chain uses TRBV28 with TRBJ2-3, with 7 bases lining up with TRBD1. V gave up 9 bases and J gave up 2 bases; unmatched junction bases: 5. The V gene's germline CDR1 is MDHEN and CDR2 SYDVKM. The CDR3 consists of 13 residues. CDR3 DNA sequence: TGTGCCAGTGGACAGGCGAACACAGATACGCAGTATTTT. This translates into CASGQANTDTQYF.

The rearrangement joins TRBV6-5 to TRBJ2-1; D perhaps matches TRBD1 (5 bases). V shed 0 bases and J shed 5 bases, with 11 bases lying between them. This CDR3 comprises 15 residues. Germline V gene data show CDR1 as MNHEY and CDR2 as SVGAGI. This chain's CDR3 is CASSYSRQINNEQFF. In nucleotides, the CDR3 is TGTGCCAGCAGTTACTCGAGACAGATCAACAATGAGCAGTTCTTC.

V and J are TRBV28 and TRBJ1-2; TRBD1 aligns across 9 bases. Germline V gives CDR1 MDHEN, CDR2 SYDVKM. The V and J ends lost 6 bases and 8 bases, in that order; junction bases with no gene match: 13. The CDR3 runs 15 residues. Written as DNA, the CDR3 is TGTGCCAGCAGCCTAACCGGGACAGGGAATCCGGGCTACACCTTC. It codes for CASSLTGTGNPGYTF.

This clone was counted only a few times. The chain combines TRBV7-2 with TRBJ2-7; D remains ambiguous. Deletions cut 4 bases from V and 4 bases from J, with 11 bases between. The germline V gene has CDR1 SGHTA and CDR2 FQGNSA. The CDR3 consists of 13 residues. The CDR3 DNA reads as TGTGCCAGCAGCTCCGTTTACGGGTACGAGCAGTACTTC. Translated: CASSSVYGYEQYF.

The rearrangement uses TRBV30 and TRBJ1-4; D gene ambiguous. Trimming left V 2 bases short and J 6 bases short, with 7 bases between. CDR1 and CDR2 (germline): GTSNPN, SVGIG (reference sequence). CDR3 length: 12 amino acids. In DNA, the CDR3 is TGTGCCTGGAGTTCCCAGGATGAAAAACTGTTTTTT. Translation gives CAWSSQDEKLFF.

Comment on this clone: A much larger clone lies one base from this, so it may be a read error. The rearrangement links TRBV2 to TRBJ1-3; 8 bases agree with TRBD1. Germline V gives CDR1 SNHLY, CDR2 FYNNEI. The J segment lost 0 bases and the V segment lost 4 bases, leaving 2 bases of the junction unmatched. The CDR3 consists of 15 residues. The DNA of the CDR3 is TGTGCCAGCAGTGGACAGGGGAGCTCTGGAAACACCATATATTTT. Protein product: CASSGQGSSGNTIYF.

V usage is TRBV29-1 and J usage is TRBJ2-7, with TRBD2 matching 7 bases. This CDR3 region has 14 residues. Germline CDR1 SQVTM, CDR2 ANQGSEA. CDR3 DNA sequence: TGCAGTGCTTACACGGGGGAGGGGCGCTACGAGCAGTACTTC. Amino acids: CSAYTGEGRYEQYF.

The rearrangement links TRBV5-1 to TRBJ1-2; TRBD1 matches at 8 bases. CDR1 and CDR2 (germline): SGHRS, YFSETQ. The CDR3 extends over 14 amino acids. The V segment lost 4 bases and the J segment 7 bases; nucleotides outside the gene matches: 9. CDR3 sequence: CASSLITGGSGYTF. In nucleotides, the CDR3 is TGCGCCAGCAGCCTTATTACAGGGGGATCTGGCTACACCTTC.

The chain recombines TRBV10-3 with TRBJ2-7, with 10 positions matching TRBD1. Germline trimming cut 9 bases from V and 6 bases from J; bases unmatched to any gene: 5. This CDR3 has 12 amino acids. Looked up from germline, CDR1 is ENHRY and CDR2 is SYGVKD. The chain's CDR3 is CAIRQGAGEQYF. The CDR3 nucleotides are TGTGCCATTAGACAGGGGGCGGGCGAGCAGTACTTC.

The chain carries TRBV15 and TRBJ1-2, with 8 bases lining up with TRBD1. Germline CDR1 LNHNV, CDR2 YYDKDF (reference sequence). Trimming cost V 1 base and J 8 bases; bases outside gene matches: 6. The length of the CDR3 is 14 residues. The chain's CDR3 is CATSRANRGLGYTF. In nucleotides, the CDR3 is TGTGCCACCAGCAGAGCTAACAGGGGGTTAGGCTACACCTTC.

This sequence joins TRBV4-2 and TRBJ2-1, with 7 positions matching TRBD1. This CDR3 has 13 amino acids. Unmatched junction bases numbered 4, after V lost 5 bases and J lost 6 bases. CDR1 and CDR2 (germline): LGHNA, YNFKEQ. The CDR3 reads CASSSGTANEQFF. The CDR3 bases are TGTGCCAGCAGCTCCGGGACAGCCAATGAGCAGTTCTTC.

This clone has a handful of counts. The chain combines TRBV30 with TRBJ2-5, with 7 positions matching TRBD2. The CDR3 spans 14 residues. The junction had 9 bases not matched to a gene; V was cut back by 3 bases and J by 5 bases. Germline values: CDR1 GTSNPN, CDR2 SVGIG (reference sequence). CDR3 in DNA: TGTGCCTGGAGAAGGGGAGGGCCTGGGGAGACCCAGTACTTC. It specifies CAWRRGGPGETQYF.

The V and J genes are TRBV27 and TRBJ2-2; 10 bases align to TRBD2. Germline trimming cut 6 bases from V and 5 bases from J; bases unmatched to any gene: 6. CDR1 is MNHEY and CDR2 is SMNVEV in the germline V gene (reference sequence). CDR3 length: 15 residues. The CDR3 DNA reads as TGTGCCAGCAGGGAAAGCGGGGGGGTTACCGGGGAGCTGTTTTTT. Protein sequence: CASRESGGVTGELFF.